This T cell receptor (beta chain) was sequenced in a study of chemoradiotherapy in HPV16-positive cancers. Study-wide context: Functional T-cell assays on a couple of HPV16-positive patients' cells defined candidate HPV-specific clones and common TCR motifs. Whole-study results and caveats: Candidate HPV-specific clones and E7-related TCR motifs grew in tumor during treatment. Functional assays defining HPV-specific T cells used only a couple of HPV16-positive patients.

Note on this clone: Its specificity is unknown.

Some clones are missing from TCRdb's copy, which holds only in-frame ones; the method was immunoSEQ multiplex PCR. The sample consists of fewer than 70,000 clones, over 85% of them appearing once. The source of this sequence is a human donor with HPV-associated anogenital cancer. The sample consisted of blood, taken from a patient who underwent chemoradiotherapy.

The CDR3 region is CASSLAIGQGAGYTF. CDR3 coding DNA: TGTGCCAGCAGCTTAGCGATCGGGCAGGGGGCAGGCTACACCTTC. The chain uses TRBV7-6 and TRBJ1-2; 8 bases fit TRBD1. Germline trimming cut 0 bases from V and 8 bases from J; bases unmatched to any gene: 8. CDR3 length: 15 amino acids. Germline V lookup: CDR1 SGHVS, CDR2 FNYEAQ.